A single sample is the source of the 22 T cell receptor beta chains below, sequenced in a study of human T cells and chemical hapten exposure. TCRdb independently ran MiXCR on the RACE reads; one entry per CDR3 protein. The sample has some 350,000 distinct CDR3 sequences, roughly 6.3% seen once. Documented time point: patch test 2, 6 weeks after DPC sensitization. Treatment defined: therapeutic diphenylcyclopropenone sensitization with weekly scalp DPC. The sample consisted of whole blood, taken in connection with sensitization to the hapten diphenylcyclopropenone (DPC). The source is a woman between 18 and 30 years old with alopecia areata. Some clones in this sample may be carry-over from other donors' samples.

This clonotype was seen only a few times. J is TRBJ1-5 and V is TRBV6-1; D is undetermined. The germline V gene has CDR1 MNHNS and CDR2 SASEGT. The V end lost 0 bases, the J end lost 6 bases, and 6 bases lay between the germline ends. The CDR3 totals 13 residues. The CDR3 DNA reads TGTGCCAGCAGTGAAGCGCTGGGTCAGCCCCAGCATTTT. Translated, it gives CASSEALGQPQHF.

This clonotype was found many times. This rearrangement joins TRBV2 to TRBJ1-5, with D unclear. Germline V gives CDR1 SNHLY, CDR2 FYNNEI. CDR3 size: 15 residues. The ends were cut back, 3 bases at V and 1 base at J, with 10 bases in the middle. CDR3 sequence: CASSDAFNSNQPQHF. CDR3 bases: TGTGCCAGCAGTGATGCGTTTAACAGCAATCAGCCCCAGCATTTT.

A few counts support this clonotype. This rearrangement joins TRBV7-2 to TRBJ1-4; D gene ambiguous. With 1 base removed from V and 4 bases from J, the gap between germline ends came to 10 bases. The CDR3 has 15 residues. Looked up from germline, CDR1 is SGHTA and CDR2 is FQGNSA. The CDR3 protein is CASSLERPINEKLFF. The CDR3 DNA follows: TGTGCCAGCAGCTTAGAAAGACCGATTAATGAAAAACTGTTTTTT.

J is TRBJ2-5 and V is TRBV4-3; 8 bases are shared with TRBD2. The CDR3 consists of 15 residues. After removal of 4 bases from V and 2 bases from J, the junction contained 6 bases not matched to a gene. Germline V CDR1 and CDR2: LGHNA, YSLEER. CDR3 sequence: CASSRLLAAQETQYF. The CDR3 nucleotides read TGCGCCAGCAGCCGCCTACTAGCGGCACAAGAGACCCAGTACTTC.

The chain joins TRBV9 to TRBJ2-3, with D hard to call. The CDR3 runs to 15 residues. The germline V gene encodes CDR1 SGDLS and CDR2 YYNGEE. The ends were cut back, 0 bases at V and 0 bases at J, with 8 bases in the middle. The CDR3 sequence: CASSVVADSTDTQYF. As DNA, the CDR3 is TGTGCCAGCAGCGTAGTTGCGGATAGCACAGATACGCAGTATTTT.

This clonotype was picked up many times. The CDR3, as DNA: TGTGCTAGTGGTTCACAGGGTTTTGAGCAGTTCTTC. Protein: CASGSQGFEQFF. The chain carries TRBV12-5 and TRBJ2-1; tentatively, D is TRBD1 (6 bases). CDR3 size: 12 residues. Germline lookup yields CDR1 LGHNT and CDR2 FRNRAP. V lost 4 bases and J 9 bases, leaving 10 bases between the germline ends.

This clonotype was recorded a few times. This rearrangement joins TRBV6-6 to TRBJ2-3; D not resolved. This CDR3 comprises 13 residues. Germline assignment: CDR1 MNHNY and CDR2 SVGAGI (reference sequence). The V and J ends lost 6 bases and 0 bases respectively, with 7 bases between them. This chain's CDR3 is CASREPSTDTQYF. As DNA, the CDR3 is TGTGCCAGCAGGGAACCCAGCACAGATACGCAGTATTTT.

This clonotype was counted only a few times. V gene TRBV20-1 combines with J gene TRBJ1-1; the match to TRBD1 covers 9 bases. Germline lookup yields CDR1 DFQATT and CDR2 SNEGSKA (reference sequence). CDR3 size: 16 residues. The ends lost 3 bases at V and 6 bases at J; junction bases unmatched: 14. The CDR3 reads CSASKGQGTRDAEAFF. The DNA of the CDR3 is TGCAGTGCTAGTAAGGGACAGGGTACCCGGGACGCTGAAGCTTTCTTT.

This clonotype was picked up many times. The chain couples TRBV15 to TRBJ1-5, with unresolved D. The germline V gene encodes CDR1 LNHNV and CDR2 YYDKDF (reference sequence). V was pared by 0 bases and J by 8 bases, with 14 bases between. The CDR3 sequence is 15 residues long. The CDR3 region is CATSRDGGSPEPQHF. The CDR3, as DNA: TGTGCCACCAGCAGAGATGGCGGCAGCCCGGAGCCCCAGCATTTT.

There are a few counts of this clonotype. This chain links TRBV3-1 with TRBJ1-5, with TRBD1 matching over 7 bases. The germline gives CDR1 LGHDT, CDR2 YNNKEL (reference sequence). Trimming at V came to 5 bases and at J to 3 bases, leaving 7 bases not matched to a gene. The CDR3 consists of 15 residues. CDR3 protein: CASSSGTALNQPQHF. CDR3 DNA sequence: TGTGCCAGCAGCTCCGGGACAGCCCTCAATCAGCCCCAGCATTTT.

The V and J genes are TRBV13 and TRBJ1-6, with 8 bases aligning to TRBD1. The V gene's germline CDR1 is PRHDT and CDR2 FYEKMQ (reference sequence). The CDR3 has 15 amino acids. Trimming cost V 2 bases and J 10 bases; bases outside gene matches: 7. DNA of the CDR3: TGTGCCAGCAGCTTAAGGATTACAGGGGGGTCACCCCTCCACTTT. Its protein product is CASSLRITGGSPLHF.

This clonotype was seen ten or more times. The chain carries TRBV11-3 and TRBJ2-1, with D hard to call. Trimming pared 5 bases from V and 8 bases from J, leaving 19 bases between. The CDR3 sequence is 15 residues long. Germline V CDR1 and CDR2: SGHNT, YENEEA. The CDR3 region is CASSLNSKLFHEQFF. The DNA for the CDR3 is TGTGCCAGCAGCCTGAACTCCAAACTTTTCCATGAGCAGTTCTTC. Full variable domain (remainder filled in from reference TRBV11-3 and TRBJ2-1): EAGVVQSPRYKIIEKKQPVAFWCNPISGHNTLYWYLQNLGQGPELLIRYENEEAVDDSQLPKDRFSAERLKGVDSTLKIQPAELGDSAVYLCASSLNSKLFHEQFFGPGTRLTVL.

The chain carries TRBV12-3 or TRBV12-4 and TRBJ2-1; D call uncertain. Trimming removed 3 bases from V and 0 bases from J, with 6 bases in between. This CDR3 comprises 14 residues. In nucleotides, the CDR3 is TGTGCCAGCAGTTTGGTCTTCTCCTACAATGAGCAGTTCTTC. The encoded protein is CASSLVFSYNEQFF.

This clonotype turned up a few times. The chain employs TRBV7-9 and TRBJ2-5; D is unclear. V gave up 2 bases and J gave up 1 base, with 5 bases separating them. Looked up from germline, CDR1 is SEHNR and CDR2 is FQNEAQ (reference sequence). CDR3 length: 13 amino acids. The chain's CDR3 is CASSLQVQETQYF. DNA for the CDR3: TGTGCCAGCAGCTTACAGGTCCAAGAGACCCAGTACTTC.

This clonotype was seen a handful of times. This chain connects TRBV5-4 to TRBJ1-5; 7 bases agree with TRBD1. Germline V CDR1 and CDR2: SGHNT, YYREEE (reference sequence). The trim removed 4 bases at V and 4 bases at J, leaving 2 bases unmatched. This CDR3 region has 13 residues. CDR3 sequence (DNA): TGTGCCAGCAGCAAGGGGGCAAATCAGCCCCAGCATTTT. Translated: CASSKGANQPQHF.

This clonotype was detected only a few times. The rearrangement joins TRBV6-1 to TRBJ1-2; no firm D call. CDR1 MNHNS and CDR2 SASEGT come from the germline V gene. V dropped 3 bases and J dropped 2 bases, with 16 bases sitting between them. There are 16 residues in the CDR3. The DNA for the CDR3 is TGTGCCAGCAGTGAGAATAGGCAGCTCCTCAACTATGGCTACACCTTC. Protein product: CASSENRQLLNYGYTF.

This clonotype was found many times. The chain joins TRBV6-2 or TRBV6-3 to TRBJ1-2; D gene unclear. Trimming took 2 bases from V and 8 from J, leaving 9 bases between them. From germline, CDR1 is MNHEY and CDR2 SVGEGT. The CDR3 contains 12 residues. CDR3 loop: CASSYRERGYTF. CDR3 bases: TGTGCCAGCAGTTACAGGGAGAGAGGCTACACCTTC.

This clonotype was detected ten times or more. The V and J genes are TRBV7-9 and TRBJ1-4, with D tentatively TRBD1 (5 bases). Germline CDR1 reads SEHNR; CDR2 reads FQNEAQ (reference sequence). This CDR3 comprises 14 residues. Trimming pared 4 bases from V and 13 bases from J, leaving 19 bases between. The CDR3 DNA reads as TGTGCCAGCAGCTCAACAGGCTCCATAAGGGGACTGTTTTTT. As protein: CASSSTGSIRGLFF.

There are a few counts of this clonotype. V is TRBV20-1 and J is TRBJ2-2, with D unclear. V was pared by 4 bases and J by 0 bases, with 6 bases between. CDR1 and CDR2 (germline): DFQATT, SNEGSKA (reference sequence). This CDR3 region has 13 residues. The CDR3: CSAIQANTGELFF. Written as DNA, the CDR3 is TGCAGTGCTATCCAGGCGAACACCGGGGAGCTGTTTTTT.

In this sample, this clonotype turned up many times. The chain has TRBV20-1 and TRBJ1-2, with a possible D match to TRBD1 (5 bases). V lost 1 base, J lost 7 bases, and 10 bases lay in between. Looked up from germline, CDR1 is DFQATT and CDR2 is SNEGSKA (reference sequence). The CDR3 is 12 residues long. CDR3 amino acids: CSARVGDLGYTF. The CDR3 DNA reads as TGCAGTGCTAGAGTAGGGGACCTTGGCTACACCTTC.

The genes are TRBV10-3 and TRBJ2-3; possibly TRBD2 for D (6 bases). The CDR3 loop spans 16 amino acids. Germline lookup yields CDR1 ENHRY and CDR2 SYGVKD. V lost 4 bases and J lost 2, with 16 bases in between. The CDR3 spells CAISGPGTQDTDTQYF. The CDR3 DNA reads TGTGCCATCAGTGGTCCCGGGACTCAGGACACAGATACGCAGTATTTT.

The chain has TRBV3-1 and TRBJ1-1; 10 nucleotides align to TRBD1. CDR3 length: 16 amino acids. After removal of 1 base from V and 3 bases from J, the junction contained 5 bases not matched to a gene. Germline lookup yields CDR1 LGHDT and CDR2 YNNKEL (reference sequence). DNA for the CDR3: TGTGCCAGCAGCCAAGTTTGGACAGGGGGGGACACTGAAGCTTTCTTT. It encodes CASSQVWTGGDTEAFF.